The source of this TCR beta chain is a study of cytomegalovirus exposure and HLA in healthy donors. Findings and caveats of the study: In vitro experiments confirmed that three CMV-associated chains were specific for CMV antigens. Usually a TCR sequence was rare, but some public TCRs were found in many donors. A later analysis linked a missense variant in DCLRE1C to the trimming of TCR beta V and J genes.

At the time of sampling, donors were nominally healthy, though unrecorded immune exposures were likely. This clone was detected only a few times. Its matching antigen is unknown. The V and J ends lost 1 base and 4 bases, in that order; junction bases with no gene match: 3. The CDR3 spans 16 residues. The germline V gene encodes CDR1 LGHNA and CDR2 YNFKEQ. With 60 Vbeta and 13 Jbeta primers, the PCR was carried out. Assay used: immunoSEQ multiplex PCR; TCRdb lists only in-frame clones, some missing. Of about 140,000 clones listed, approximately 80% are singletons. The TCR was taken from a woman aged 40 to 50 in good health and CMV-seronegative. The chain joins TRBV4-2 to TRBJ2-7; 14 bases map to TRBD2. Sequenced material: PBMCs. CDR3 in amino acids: CASSQGTSGGRYEQYF. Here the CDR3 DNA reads TGTGCCAGCAGCCAAGGGACTAGCGGGGGGAGGTACGAGCAGTACTTC.